Listed below are T cell receptor beta chains from one sample, sequenced in a study of blood T cell repertoires in COVID-19. Produced via immunoSEQ multiplex PCR; TCRdb's table is partial and in-frame only. The sample carries roughly 290,000 clones, 85% recorded once. Sequencing was carried out using peripheral blood. The receptors originated from a woman between 45 and 60 years old with active or convalescent COVID-19. CDR3s include the opening cysteine and the closing phenylalanine or tryptophan. D genes are given only for firm matches. Only part of the rows carry a size: once, few, many, or a class if the clone is expanded.

size: .
J: TRBJ2-2
V: TRBV2
D: TRBD2
DNA: TGTGCCAGCAGGGGGGGACTAGCGGGAACGGACAGGCTGTTTTTT
CDR3: CASRGGLAGTDRLFF

size: .
J: TRBJ1-4
V: TRBV7-8
D: TRBD1
DNA: TGTGCCAGCAGCCCGGCAGACAGGGGACCTAATGAAAAACTGTTTTTT
CDR3: CASSPADRGPNEKLFF

size: .
J: TRBJ2-1
V: TRBV19
D: TRBD2
DNA: TGTGCCAGTAGTATAGTCGGGAGGGGTGGCAATGAGCAGTTCTTC
CDR3: CASSIVGRGGNEQFF

size: .
J: TRBJ2-2
V: TRBV27
D: TRBD1
DNA: TGTGCCAGCAGTAGAACGGGATCAGGGGGCGCCGGGGAGCTGTTTTTT
CDR3: CASSRTGSGGAGELFF

size: .
J: TRBJ1-2
V: TRBV19
D: TRBD1
DNA: TGTGCCAGTAGTAGCAGGACAGGGAATGGCTACACCTTC
CDR3: CASSSRTGNGYTF

size: .
J: TRBJ2-5
V: TRBV5-6
D: TRBD2
DNA: TGTGCCAGCAGCTTGTTTCGGGGAGGGCCTTGGGAGACCCAGTACTTC
CDR3: CASSLFRGGPWETQYF

size: .
J: TRBJ1-2
V: TRBV6-1
D: .
DNA: TGTGCCAGCAGGGAAGGGGCGGGACTCACTTTATCGGCGGGCTACACCTTC
CDR3: CASREGAGLTLSAGYTF

size: .
J: TRBJ1-4
V: TRBV5-5
D: TRBD1
DNA: TGTGCCAGCAGCCCACCGACAGGGTCTAATGAAAAACTGTTTTTT
CDR3: CASSPPTGSNEKLFF

size: .
J: TRBJ2-3
V: TRBV5-1
D: .
DNA: TGCGCCAGCAGCTCGGGGGTCCTGGAGAGCGCAGATACGCAGTATTTT
CDR3: CASSSGVLESADTQYF

size: .
J: TRBJ2-7
V: TRBV3-1/TRBV3-2
D: .
DNA: TGTGCCAGCAGCCAAGCCGGGACTGGCATCTACGAGCAGTACTTC
CDR3: CASSQAGTGIYEQYF

size: .
J: TRBJ1-5
V: TRBV5-1
D: .
DNA: TGCGCCAGCAGCCCCGGGACGGGGGATCAGCCCCAGCATTTT
CDR3: CASSPGTGDQPQHF

size: .
J: TRBJ1-6
V: TRBV2
D: .
DNA: TGTGCCAGCAGTGGCTCGGAGAATTCACCCCTCCACTTT
CDR3: CASSGSENSPLHF

size: .
J: TRBJ1-1
V: TRBV18
D: .
DNA: TGTGCCAGCTCACCAGCCGGTTGGTACACTGAAGCTTTCTTT
CDR3: CASSPAGWYTEAFF

size: .
J: TRBJ2-2
V: TRBV11-2
D: .
DNA: TGTGCCAGCAGCCTCACCGGGGAGCTGTTTTTT
CDR3: CASSLTGELFF

size: .
J: TRBJ2-1
V: TRBV11-3
D: TRBD2
DNA: TGTGCCAGCAGCTTAAATAGCGGGAGCTCCTACAATGAGCAGTTCTTC
CDR3: CASSLNSGSSYNEQFF

size: .
J: TRBJ1-2
V: TRBV6-1
D: .
DNA: TGTGCCAGCAGTGAGACGCATACAGACTATGGCTACACCTTC
CDR3: CASSETHTDYGYTF

size: .
J: TRBJ2-5
V: TRBV3-1/TRBV3-2
D: .
DNA: TGTGTCAGCAGCCAAGGCACAGGGATGGCGGTAGAGACCCAGTACTTC
CDR3: CVSSQGTGMAVETQYF

size: .
J: TRBJ2-1
V: TRBV29-1
D: .
DNA: TGCAGCGTTGAAACAGGGTACAATGAGCAGTTCTTC
CDR3: CSVETGYNEQFF

size: few
J: TRBJ2-5
V: TRBV7-2
D: TRBD2
DNA: TGTGCCAGCAGCCCGAAGGCCCTTATCCTAGCGGGCCCCCAGTACTTC
CDR3: CASSPKALILAGPQYF

size: once
J: TRBJ2-5
V: TRBV6-5
D: .
DNA: TGTGCCAGCAGTTACTCACAGGGCGGGGAGACCCAGTACTTC
CDR3: CASSYSQGGETQYF

size: .
J: TRBJ2-7
V: TRBV27
D: .
DNA: TGTGCCAGCAGTTTATCCGGTCGACTAGGCGGCTACGAGCAGTACTTC
CDR3: CASSLSGRLGGYEQYF

size: .
J: TRBJ1-2
V: TRBV7-6
D: TRBD1
DNA: TGTGCCAGCAGCGACAGGGGTACCCATGGCTACACCTTC
CDR3: CASSDRGTHGYTF

size: many
J: TRBJ2-1
V: TRBV18
D: TRBD2
DNA: TGTGCCAGCTCACCACTAGCGGGAGAGACCAATGAGCAGTTCTTC
CDR3: CASSPLAGETNEQFF

size: .
J: TRBJ1-1
V: TRBV23-1
D: .
DNA: TGCGCCAGCAGTCAATCCACAGGGATGGTCCCATTGAACACTGAAGCTTTCTTT
CDR3: CASSQSTGMVPLNTEAFF

size: .
J: TRBJ2-1
V: TRBV27
D: .
DNA: TGTGCCAGCAGTTTACGGGGGACGGGCTCACAGTTCTTC
CDR3: CASSLRGTGSQFF

size: .
J: TRBJ1-1
V: TRBV2
D: .
DNA: TGTGCCAGCGGTCGGGAAAACACTGAAGCTTTCTTT
CDR3: CASGRENTEAFF

size: .
J: TRBJ2-2
V: TRBV30
D: .
DNA: TGTGCCTGGAGTGTACGGGGTAACGGGGAGCTGTTTTTT
CDR3: CAWSVRGNGELFF

size: .
J: TRBJ2-3
V: TRBV4-1
D: TRBD2
DNA: TGCGCCAGCAGCCTATCAGGGACTAGCGGGGTCACAGATACGCAGTATTTT
CDR3: CASSLSGTSGVTDTQYF

size: .
J: TRBJ2-1
V: TRBV19
D: .
DNA: TGTGCCAGTAGTACCCTAGGGGGATCCTACAATGAGCAGTTCTTC
CDR3: CASSTLGGSYNEQFF

size: .
J: TRBJ1-5
V: TRBV7-9
D: TRBD1
DNA: TGTGCCAGCAGCTTAGCAGGGACAGGGGGTAGCAATCAGCCCCAGCATTTT
CDR3: CASSLAGTGGSNQPQHF

size: .
J: TRBJ2-5
V: TRBV5-8
D: .
DNA: TGTGCCAGCAGCGAACTACTTCAGGCGGGAATGGAGACCCAGTACTTC
CDR3: CASSELLQAGMETQYF

size: .
J: TRBJ1-2
V: TRBV29-1
D: .
DNA: TGCAGCGTTCACTGGGCCGGGAATTGGGGCTACACCTTC
CDR3: CSVHWAGNWGYTF

size: few
J: TRBJ1-2
V: TRBV9
D: TRBD1
DNA: TGTGCCAGCAGCGAGGGACAGGAAAGTGGCTACACCTTC
CDR3: CASSEGQESGYTF

size: .
J: TRBJ1-2
V: TRBV3-1/TRBV3-2
D: .
DNA: TGTGCCAGCAGCCAAGATGAAAGGGGTGGCTACACCTTC
CDR3: CASSQDERGGYTF

size: .
J: TRBJ2-1
V: TRBV7-6
D: TRBD2
DNA: TGTGCCAGCAGCCCATGGTCCGCGGGAGGTTTTGAGCAGTTCTTC
CDR3: CASSPWSAGGFEQFF

size: .
J: TRBJ1-4
V: TRBV28
D: .
DNA: TGTGCCAGCAGTTTCTATCAATCAACTAATGAAAAACTGTTTTTT
CDR3: CASSFYQSTNEKLFF

size: .
J: TRBJ1-5
V: TRBV4-2
D: TRBD1
DNA: TGTGCCAGCAGCCAGGCGGACAGGGGGAGCAATCAGCCCCAGCATTTT
CDR3: CASSQADRGSNQPQHF

size: .
J: TRBJ1-5
V: TRBV7-9
D: .
DNA: TGTGCCAGCAGCCTCTCTGGGGGGGGTCAGCCCCAGCATTTT
CDR3: CASSLSGGGQPQHF

size: few
J: TRBJ1-1
V: TRBV18
D: .
DNA: TGTGCCAGCTCACCATATCGGTTATTAGACACTGAAGCTTTCTTT
CDR3: CASSPYRLLDTEAFF

size: few
J: TRBJ2-2
V: TRBV11-2
D: TRBD2
DNA: TGTGCCAGCAGCTTTAGCGGGCAGGGCACCGGGGAGCTGTTTTTT
CDR3: CASSFSGQGTGELFF

size: .
J: TRBJ2-7
V: TRBV6-4
D: TRBD1
DNA: TGTGCCAGCAGTGACACCGGGACAGACTCCTACGAGCAGTACTTC
CDR3: CASSDTGTDSYEQYF

size: .
J: TRBJ1-4
V: TRBV7-9
D: .
DNA: TGTGCCAGCAGCCCCTACGGGGGTCAAAAACTGTTTTTT
CDR3: CASSPYGGQKLFF

size: .
J: TRBJ2-1
V: TRBV15
D: .
DNA: TGTGCCACCGCGGGCTTCGGCGATGAGCAGTTCTTC
CDR3: CATAGFGDEQFF